The 17 T cell receptor beta chains in this list originate from one sample, sequenced in a study of blood T cell repertoires in COVID-19. Libraries were prepared by immunoSEQ multiplex PCR; TCRdb keeps only in-frame clonotypes and omits some of them. The profile shows 40,000 to 50,000 clones, roughly 87% of them singletons. What was sequenced was peripheral blood. Every receptor here comes from a man aged 55 to 70 with acute or convalescent COVID-19.

The chain couples TRBV15 to TRBJ2-1, with D hard to call. CDR3 length equals 17 residues. The V and J ends lost 3 bases and 7 bases respectively, with 22 bases between them. CDR1 and CDR2 (germline): LNHNV, YYDKDF (reference sequence). CDR3 bases: TGTGCCACCAGCAGCTTATTCTCCGGAGTACCCGCTAATGAGCAGTTCTTC. Translated: CATSSLFSGVPANEQFF.

The genes are TRBV19 and TRBJ2-3; the D gene is possibly TRBD2 (6 bases). Trimming pared 5 bases from V and 5 bases from J, leaving 14 bases between. CDR1 and CDR2 from the germline V gene are LNHDA and SQIVND (reference sequence). CDR3 length: 14 amino acids. The chain's CDR3 is CASSPGIAVDTQYF. The DNA of the CDR3 is TGTGCCAGTAGTCCCGGGATAGCGGTAGATACGCAGTATTTT. Full variable domain (rest looked up from reference TRBV19 and TRBJ2-3): DGGITQSPKYLFRKEGQNVTLSCEQNLNHDAMYWYRQDPGQGLRLIYYSQIVNDFQKGDIAEGYSVSREKKESFPLTVTSAQKNPTAFYLCASSPGIAVDTQYFGPGTRLTVL.

V is TRBV3-1 (or the pseudogene TRBV3-2) and J is TRBJ2-1; 7 positions agree with TRBD2. Per the germline V gene, CDR1 is LGHDT and CDR2 is YNNKEL (reference sequence). The CDR3 totals 14 residues. J gave up 9 bases and V 0 bases, and 5 bases lay outside the gene matches. CDR3 in DNA: TGTGCCAGCAGCCAAGATGGGGAGGGCCCTGAGCAGTTCTTC. This gives the protein CASSQDGEGPEQFF.

The rearrangement joins TRBV30 to TRBJ1-6; 8 nucleotides line up with TRBD1. In germline, CDR1 is GTSNPN, CDR2 SVGIG (reference sequence). CDR3 length: 17 residues. The trim removed 3 bases at V and 3 bases at J, leaving 10 bases unmatched. The DNA for the CDR3 is TGTGCCTGGAGAACGGGAAAAACAGGGGGCTATAATTCACCCCTCCACTTT. Its translation: CAWRTGKTGGYNSPLHF. Full variable domain (outside the CDR3, taken from reference TRBV30 and TRBJ1-6): SQTIHQWPATLVQPVGSPLSLECTVEGTSNPNLYWYRQAAGRGLQLLFYSVGIGQISSEVPQNLSASRPQDRQFILSSKKLLLSDSGFYLCAWRTGKTGGYNSPLHFGNGTRLTVT.

V is TRBV19 and J is TRBJ1-2; TRBD1 might be the D (5 bases). CDR1 and CDR2 from the germline V gene are LNHDA and SQIVND (reference sequence). The CDR3 loop spans 16 amino acids. With 5 bases removed from V and 7 bases from J, the gap between germline ends came to 23 bases. The CDR3 DNA reads TGTGCCAGTAGTCCGACCTGGCTGGGGGGATCAAGTGGCTACACCTTC. It translates to CASSPTWLGGSSGYTF.

The chain employs TRBV13 and TRBJ2-7, with 8 bases lining up with TRBD1. V shed 5 bases, J shed 3 bases, and the junction held 12 bases outside the gene matches. Per the germline V gene, CDR1 is PRHDT and CDR2 is FYEKMQ (reference sequence). CDR3 length equals 16 residues. CDR3 sequence reads: CASSPRGQGRVYEQYF. CDR3 bases: TGTGCCAGCAGCCCCCGCGGACAGGGAAGGGTCTACGAGCAGTACTTC.

The chain carries TRBV25-1 and TRBJ1-4, with 8 bases that match TRBD1. CDR3 length: 15 residues. The V gene's germline CDR1 is MGHDK and CDR2 SYGVNS. V lost 3 bases and J lost 7; bases outside the gene matches: 7. The CDR3 region has the DNA TGTGCCAGCAGTGATGACAGGGGAAATAGTGAAAAACTGTTTTTT. Protein product: CASSDDRGNSEKLFF.

The chain couples TRBV30 to TRBJ1-3, with TRBD1 identical over 10 bases. The CDR3 length is 15 residues. CDR1 is GTSNPN, CDR2 SVGIG, per germline (reference sequence). The ends lost 4 bases at V and 4 bases at J; junction bases unmatched: 7. The CDR3 here is CAWMRDRGLGNTIYF. The DNA for the CDR3 is TGTGCCTGGATGCGCGACAGGGGGCTGGGAAACACCATATATTTT.

This chain joins TRBV5-4 and TRBJ2-2; TRBD1 is a possible D gene (5 bases). Trimming removed 0 bases at V and 4 bases at J, with 10 bases between. Germline CDR1 and CDR2: SGHNT and YYREEE (reference sequence). This CDR3 is 15 amino acids long. The CDR3 nucleotides are TGTGCCAGCAGCTTGGGGACAATTTCCACCGGGGAGCTGTTTTTT. It yields the protein CASSLGTISTGELFF. Together with reference TRBV5-4 and TRBJ2-2, the CDR3 gives the full variable domain: ETGVTQSPTHLIKTRGQQVTLRCSSQSGHNTVSWYQQALGQGPQFIFQYYREEENGRGNFPPRFSGLQFPNYSSELNVNALELDDSALYLCASSLGTISTGELFFGEGSRLTVL.

The genes are TRBV5-6 and TRBJ1-5, with TRBD1 as a possible D gene (6 bases). Germline assignment: CDR1 SGHDT and CDR2 YYEEEE. The CDR3 contains 16 residues. The germline V and J ends were trimmed by 4 bases and 0 bases, with 14 bases remaining between them. The CDR3 here is CASSKRDTNSNQPQHF. CDR3 sequence (DNA): TGTGCCAGCAGCAAAAGGGACACTAATAGCAATCAGCCCCAGCATTTT.

This clone was picked up a small number of times. The V and J genes are TRBV6-6 and TRBJ2-1, with 9 bases aligning to TRBD1. V shed 5 bases and J 7 bases; nucleotides not matched to a gene: 12. CDR1 MNHNY and CDR2 SVGAGI come from the germline V gene (reference sequence). The CDR3 is made up of 16 amino acids. The CDR3 here is CASSTSTGQGRNEQFF. DNA of the CDR3: TGTGCCAGCAGTACAAGTACCGGACAGGGGAGAAATGAGCAGTTCTTC.

This chain joins TRBV29-1 and TRBJ1-2, with 7 bases that match TRBD1. V shed 2 bases, J shed 4 bases, and the junction held 4 bases outside the gene matches. Germline V lookup: CDR1 SQVTM, CDR2 ANQGSEA. CDR3 length: 13 residues. As DNA, the CDR3 is TGCAGCGTTGAATGGGGGACAGTCTATGGCTACACCTTC. This sequence encodes CSVEWGTVYGYTF. The full variable domain, in which reference TRBV29-1 and TRBJ1-2 provide the parts outside the CDR3, is SAVISQKPSRDICQRGTSLTIQCQVDSQVTMMFWYRQQPGQSLTLIATANQGSEATYESGFVIDKFPISRPNLTFSTLTVSNMSPEDSSIYLCSVEWGTVYGYTFGSGTRLTVV.

This rearrangement joins TRBV25-1 to TRBJ1-3; 7 bases match TRBD1. Per the germline V gene, CDR1 is MGHDK and CDR2 is SYGVNS. Trimming removed 4 bases from V and 0 bases from J; junction bases left unmatched: 6. This CDR3 has 16 amino acids. The CDR3 loop is CASSVSGQPSGNTIYF. Here the CDR3 DNA reads TGTGCCAGCAGTGTCTCGGGACAGCCCTCTGGAAACACCATATATTTT.

This sequence joins TRBV4-2 and TRBJ1-5, with D possibly matching TRBD1 (5 bases). This CDR3 has 16 residues. Trimming removed 1 base at V and 1 base at J, with 11 bases between. Germline-derived CDR1 and CDR2 are LGHNA and YNFKEQ. CDR3 residues: CASSQVPGISNQPQHF. DNA of the CDR3: TGTGCCAGCAGCCAAGTGCCAGGGATAAGCAATCAGCCCCAGCATTTT.

The rearrangement links TRBV27 to TRBJ1-2; 11 nucleotides match TRBD1. V was pared by 5 bases and J by 4 bases, with 3 bases of the junction left unmatched. This CDR3 region has 14 residues. Germline CDR1 MNHEY, CDR2 SMNVEV (reference sequence). The DNA of the CDR3 is TGTGCCAGCAGTCTAGGGACAGGGGGCTATGGCTACACCTTC. Protein: CASSLGTGGYGYTF.

The rearrangement links TRBV19 to TRBJ1-2, with D hard to call. The CDR3 runs to 13 residues. V lost 5 bases and J 0 bases, leaving 7 bases between the germline ends. The germline gives CDR1 LNHDA, CDR2 SQIVND (reference sequence). CDR3 sequence: CASSDIPNYGYTF. As DNA, the CDR3 is TGTGCCAGTAGTGACATCCCTAACTATGGCTACACCTTC.

The chain is built from TRBV5-1 and TRBJ1-5; D remains ambiguous. The V end lost 0 bases, the J end lost 5 bases, and 9 bases lay between the germline ends. This CDR3 region has 14 residues. Germline V gene lookup returns CDR1 SGHRS and CDR2 YFSETQ. The CDR3 nucleotides are TGCGCCAGCAGCTTGGACAGTATTTATCAGCCCCAGCATTTT. It is translated as CASSLDSIYQPQHF.